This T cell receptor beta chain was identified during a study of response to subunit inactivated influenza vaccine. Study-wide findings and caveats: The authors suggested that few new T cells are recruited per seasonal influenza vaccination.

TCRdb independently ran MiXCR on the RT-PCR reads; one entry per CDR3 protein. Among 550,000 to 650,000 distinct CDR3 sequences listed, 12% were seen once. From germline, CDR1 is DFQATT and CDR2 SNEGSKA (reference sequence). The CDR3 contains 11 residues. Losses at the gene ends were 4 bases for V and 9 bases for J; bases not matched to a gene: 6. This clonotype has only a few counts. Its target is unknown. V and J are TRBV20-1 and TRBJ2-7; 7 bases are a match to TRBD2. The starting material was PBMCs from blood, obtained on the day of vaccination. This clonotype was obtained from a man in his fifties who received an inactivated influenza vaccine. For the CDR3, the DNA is TGCAGTGCTACTTCGGGGGGACTGCAGTACTTC. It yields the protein CSATSGGLQYF.